Shown below are 7 T cell receptor beta chains from a single sample sequenced in a study of blood T cell repertoires in COVID-19. The method was immunoSEQ multiplex PCR; TCRdb's version includes in-frame clones alone and lacks a portion of them. The data show about 190,000 clones, approximately 84% seen once. Input material: PBMCs or T cells enriched from blood (not recorded which). The source of these receptors is a woman aged 30 to 39 who had recovered from COVID-19.

The chain employs TRBV11-3 and TRBJ2-7, with a possible D match to TRBD1 (6 bases). This CDR3 is built from 14 residues. Germline values: CDR1 SGHNT, CDR2 YENEEA. V lost 3 bases and J lost 4, with 13 bases in between. The CDR3 protein is CASSLSGQKYEQYF. CDR3 sequence (DNA): TGTGCCAGCAGCTTGTCGGGACAAAAATACGAGCAGTACTTC.

The chain joins TRBV5-5 to TRBJ1-3; perhaps TRBD1 as D (6 bases). The length of the CDR3 is 17 residues. Germline V gives CDR1 SGHKS, CDR2 YYEKEE (reference sequence). The V and J ends lost 3 bases and 0 bases respectively, with 16 bases between them. The CDR3 coding sequence is TGTGCCAGCAGCTCCCGGGGGGACATAAGCTCTGGAAACACCATATATTTT. It encodes CASSSRGDISSGNTIYF.

J is TRBJ2-2 and V is TRBV10-2, with D perhaps matching TRBD1 (7 bases). Germline CDR1 is WSHSY and CDR2 is SAAADI. The V and J ends lost 10 bases and 4 bases respectively, with 13 bases between them. The CDR3 contains 13 residues. The CDR3 sequence: CATRQGGTGELFF. The CDR3, as DNA: TGCGCCACCCGACAGGGAGGCACCGGGGAGCTGTTTTTT.

V and J are TRBV27 and TRBJ2-6, with D possibly matching TRBD1 (5 bases). This CDR3 region has 15 residues. Germline assignment: CDR1 MNHEY and CDR2 SMNVEV (reference sequence). V dropped 4 bases and J dropped 4 bases, with 11 bases sitting between them. CDR3 DNA: TGTGCCAGCAGTTCCTTAGGGGCCGGGGCCAACGTCCTGACTTTC. This encodes CASSSLGAGANVLTF.

The chain links TRBV5-4 to TRBJ1-1; D is undetermined. There are 13 residues in the CDR3. Trimming stripped 4 bases from V and 3 bases from J, with 10 bases between. Germline loops: CDR1 SGHNT, CDR2 YYREEE (reference sequence). The CDR3 protein is CASSPRTDTEAFF. CDR3 bases: TGTGCCAGCAGCCCTAGGACTGACACTGAAGCTTTCTTT.

The rearrangement links TRBV14 to TRBJ2-1, with TRBD2 matching 12 bases. Unmatched junction bases numbered 16, after V lost 4 bases and J lost 9 bases. The CDR3 consists of 18 residues. The germline CDR1 and CDR2 sequences are SGHDN and FVKESK. The CDR3 coding sequence is TGTGCCAGCAGCCCAGGCCGGCCTAGCGGGAGGGAAAAGGGTGAGCAGTTCTTC. Translating gives CASSPGRPSGREKGEQFF. Full variable domain (outside the CDR3, taken from reference TRBV14 and TRBJ2-1): EAGVTQFPSHSVIEKGQTVTLRCDPISGHDNLYWYRRVMGKEIKFLLHFVKESKQDESGMPNNRFLAERTGGTYSTLKVQPAELEDSGVYFCASSPGRPSGREKGEQFFGPGTRLTVL.

The chain is built from TRBV14 and TRBJ1-2, with a possible D match to TRBD1 (5 bases). Per the germline V gene, CDR1 is SGHDN and CDR2 is FVKESK. The CDR3 spans 15 residues. The V gene lost 0 bases and the J gene lost 3 bases, with 11 bases spanning the gap. DNA of the CDR3: TGTGCCAGCAGCCAAGATCTATCAGGGTACTATGGCTACACCTTC. This sequence encodes CASSQDLSGYYGYTF. Full variable domain (remainder filled in from reference TRBV14 and TRBJ1-2): EAGVTQFPSHSVIEKGQTVTLRCDPISGHDNLYWYRRVMGKEIKFLLHFVKESKQDESGMPNNRFLAERTGGTYSTLKVQPAELEDSGVYFCASSQDLSGYYGYTFGSGTRLTVV.